This T cell receptor beta chain emerged from a study of T-cell reconstitution after alpha-beta-depleted transplantation in children. Trimming pared 4 bases from V and 7 bases from J, leaving 17 bases between. The CDR3 runs 14 residues. CDR1 is DFQATT and CDR2 is SNEGSKA in the germline V gene (reference sequence). The TCRbeta library was prepared with unique molecular identifiers. TCRdb re-derived calls from the PCR reads in MiXCR, one entry per CDR3 protein. The data show around 450,000 distinct CDR3 sequences, about 16% seen once. Study results and caveats: One year after transplant, T-cell counts and diversity came mostly from newly produced T cells.

With regard to this clonotype: Its antigen is currently unknown.

The origin of this receptor is a boy under three years old who had a stem cell transplant for Wiskott-Aldrich syndrome, so the T cells may come from the graft donor. This chain links TRBV20-1 with TRBJ2-1; weak D call: TRBD1 (6 bases). Source: PBMCs, mostly from graft donor cells, taken 360 days after TCRalphabeta/CD19-depleted stem cell transplant. The CDR3 loop reads CSATPGVKKNEQFF. As DNA, the CDR3 is TGCAGTGCTACGCCAGGGGTTAAAAAGAATGAGCAGTTCTTC.